This T cell receptor beta chain was identified in a study of cytomegalovirus exposure and HLA in healthy donors. Study summary: Some 91 million unique TCRs from HLA-typed donors were held in an early release of data.

The CDR3 consists of 13 residues. From germline, CDR1 is SGHRS and CDR2 YFSETQ. V was shortened by 0 bases and J by 10 bases, with 11 bases between the two germline ends. PCR amplification relied on 60 Vbeta primers (plus 13 Jbeta primers). The assay was immunoSEQ multiplex PCR, and TCRdb's table has in-frame clones only and misses some. The data contain about 130,000 clones, 75% to 90% of them singletons. Remarks on this clone: Its antigen remains unknown.

Study outcomes and limitations: The study listed under 200 cytomegalovirus-associated TCR beta chains. Later work found most CMV-associated TCR beta chains apparently HLA-restricted.

V and J are TRBV5-1 and TRBJ1-5; D perhaps matches TRBD1 (6 bases). Sequences were obtained from PBMCs. This TCR was recovered from a male donor in good health and CMV-seronegative. The CDR3: CASSLEVGTPQHF. The CDR3 DNA sequence: TGCGCCAGCAGCTTGGAGGTGGGGACACCCCAGCATTTT.